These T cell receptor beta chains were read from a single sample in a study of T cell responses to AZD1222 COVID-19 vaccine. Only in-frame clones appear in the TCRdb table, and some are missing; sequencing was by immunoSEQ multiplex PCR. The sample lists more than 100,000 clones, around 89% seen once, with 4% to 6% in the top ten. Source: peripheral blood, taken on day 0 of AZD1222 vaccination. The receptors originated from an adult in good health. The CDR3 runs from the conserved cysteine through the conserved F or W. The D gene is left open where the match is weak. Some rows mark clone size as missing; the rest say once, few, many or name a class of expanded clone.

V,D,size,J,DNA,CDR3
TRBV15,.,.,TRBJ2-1,TGTGCCACCAGCGAACAGAAACAACAGGGCCATGAGCAGTTCTTC,CATSEQKQQGHEQFF
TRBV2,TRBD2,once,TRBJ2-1,TGTGCCAGCAGAGGACTAGCGGGGGTCAATGAGCAGTTCTTC,CASRGLAGVNEQFF
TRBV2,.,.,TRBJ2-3,TGTGCCAGCGTGGGGTTGGATACGCAGTATTTT,CASVGLDTQYF
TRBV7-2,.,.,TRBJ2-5,TGTGCCAGCAGCCCCCGAGTAGAGGAGACCCAGTACTTC,CASSPRVEETQYF
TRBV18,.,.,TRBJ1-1,TGTGCCAGCTCACCACCAAACAGAGCCCGTAACACTGAAGCTTTCTTT,CASSPPNRARNTEAFF
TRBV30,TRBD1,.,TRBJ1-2,TGTGCCTGGAGGGGGACAGGGGCAAAGGATGGCTACACCTTC,CAWRGTGAKDGYTF
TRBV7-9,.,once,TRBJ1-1,TGTGCCAGCAGCCCATGGAGTAACATGAACACTGAAGCTTTCTTT,CASSPWSNMNTEAFF
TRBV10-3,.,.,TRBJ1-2,TGTGCCATCAGTGAAAAGGGGATCGACTACACCTTC,CAISEKGIDYTF
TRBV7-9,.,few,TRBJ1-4,TGTGCCAGCAGCTTTTCCATCCGGGCAGTAGCTGAAAAACTGTTTTTT,CASSFSIRAVAEKLFF
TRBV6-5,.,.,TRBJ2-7,TGTGCCAGCAGTTACTCCTTTAGGGACTACGAGCAGTACTTC,CASSYSFRDYEQYF
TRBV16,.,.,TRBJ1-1,TGTGCCAGCAGCCAATCGGGCCGTGAAGCTTTCTTT,CASSQSGREAFF
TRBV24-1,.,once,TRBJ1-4,TGTGCCACCAGTGATTCCACCAGGAGGGTCCCGATGAAAACGGTGTTTTTT,CATSDSTRRVPMKTVFF
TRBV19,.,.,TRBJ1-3,TGTGCCACTACGGACGACTCAAGAAACACCATATATTTT,CATTDDSRNTIYF
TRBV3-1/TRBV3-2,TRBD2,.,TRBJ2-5,TGTGCCAGCAGCCAAGTCCGCCTAGCGGAAGAGACCCAGTACTTC,CASSQVRLAEETQYF
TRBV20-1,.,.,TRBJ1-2,TGCAGTGCTAGTGTAGATCAATTTTTTGGCTACACCTTC,CSASVDQFFGYTF
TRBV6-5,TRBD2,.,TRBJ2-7,TGTGCCAGCAGTCCGTTGACTAGCCCCTCCTACGAGCAGTACTTC,CASSPLTSPSYEQYF
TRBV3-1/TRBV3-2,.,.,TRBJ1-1,TGTGCCAGCAGCCAAGCCCAGGGCCCAGGGAACACTGAAGCTTTCTTT,CASSQAQGPGNTEAFF
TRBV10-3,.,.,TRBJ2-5,TGTGCCATCAGGGACAGCCGAGGTTCGGACGAGACCCAGTACTTC,CAIRDSRGSDETQYF
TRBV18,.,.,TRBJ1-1,TGTGCCAGCTCACCGATCTGGGGCCTCATGACAGAAGCTTTCTTT,CASSPIWGLMTEAFF
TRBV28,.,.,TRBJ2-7,TGTGCCAGCAGTTTAAATCGGTGGGTACTCCTCTCCTACGAGCAGTACTTC,CASSLNRWVLLSYEQYF
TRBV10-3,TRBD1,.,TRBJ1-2,TGTGCCATCAGTGTACAGGGGGACTATGGCTACACCTTC,CAISVQGDYGYTF
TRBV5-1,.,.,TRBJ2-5,TGCGCCAGCAGCTTGGTCAATTGGCCTCATCGGGAGACCCAGTACTTC,CASSLVNWPHRETQYF
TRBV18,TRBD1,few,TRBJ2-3,TGTGCCAGCTCCACCTACAGGGGGCGGGGAAGCACAGATACGCAGTATTTT,CASSTYRGRGSTDTQYF
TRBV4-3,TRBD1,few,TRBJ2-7,TGCGCCAGCAGCCAAGATTACAGGGGCCACTATTCCTACGAGCAGTACTTC,CASSQDYRGHYSYEQYF
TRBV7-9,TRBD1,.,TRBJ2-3,TGTGCCAGCAGCCCGGGACAGAGCACAGATACGCAGTATTTT,CASSPGQSTDTQYF
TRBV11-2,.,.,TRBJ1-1,TGTGCCAGCAGCTTGACAAATATGAACACTGAAGCTTTCTTT,CASSLTNMNTEAFF
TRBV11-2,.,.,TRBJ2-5,TGTGCCAGCAGCCGACTCTTACAGAACCAAGAGACCCAGTACTTC,CASSRLLQNQETQYF
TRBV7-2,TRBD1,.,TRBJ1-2,TGTGCCAGCAGCCCGGACAGGGTCTATGGCTACACCTTC,CASSPDRVYGYTF
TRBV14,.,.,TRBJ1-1,TGTGCCAGCAGCTCCTACAGTAGGACTGAAGCTTTCTTT,CASSSYSRTEAFF
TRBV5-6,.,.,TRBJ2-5,TGTGCCAGCAGCGCGAGACGGGGGCTAGAGACCCAGTACTTC,CASSARRGLETQYF
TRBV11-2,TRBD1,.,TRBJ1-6,TGTGCCAGCAGCCAGGACAGGGGATCACCCCTCCACTTT,CASSQDRGSPLHF
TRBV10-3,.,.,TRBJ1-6,TGTGCCATCAGTGACTCCGGGATAGGGAATTCACCCCTCCACTTT,CAISDSGIGNSPLHF
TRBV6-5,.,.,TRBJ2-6,TGTGCCAGCAGTTACGCCTCTGGGGCCAACGTCCTGACTTTC,CASSYASGANVLTF
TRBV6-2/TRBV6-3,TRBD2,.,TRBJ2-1,TGTGCCAGCAGCAAAGCGGGGGACGGTGAGCAGTTCTTC,CASSKAGDGEQFF
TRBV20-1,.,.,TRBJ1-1,TGCAGTGCCTCGGACACGGTCCAAGCTTTCTTT,CSASDTVQAFF
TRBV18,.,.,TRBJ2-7,TGTGCCAGCTCACCAAAGGGCAGGGTCGGCTACGAGCAGTACTTC,CASSPKGRVGYEQYF
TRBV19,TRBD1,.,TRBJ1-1,TGTGCCAGTAGTAGAGGACAGGCCGGGTCGGAAGCTTTCTTT,CASSRGQAGSEAFF
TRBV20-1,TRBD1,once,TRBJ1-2,TGCAGTGCTAGAGAGGGGACAGTACACACCTTC,CSAREGTVHTF
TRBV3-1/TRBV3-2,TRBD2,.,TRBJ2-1,TGTGCCAGCAGCCAAGGACTAGCGGGGGGGCTAGTTGAGCAGTTCTTC,CASSQGLAGGLVEQFF
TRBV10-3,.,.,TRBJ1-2,TGTGCCATCAGTTCTTCGGTTCTCTATGGCTACACCTTC,CAISSSVLYGYTF
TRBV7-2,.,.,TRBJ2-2,TGTGCCAGCAGCTTAGCACCCCCGGGGGCCGGGGAGCTGTTTTTT,CASSLAPPGAGELFF
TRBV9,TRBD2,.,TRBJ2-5,TGTGCCAGCAGCCCATTCCGGGGGGGGGAGACCCAGTACTTC,CASSPFRGGETQYF
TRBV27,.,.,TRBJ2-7,TGTGCCAGCAGTGAGACTAGAGGGTACGAGCAGTACTTC,CASSETRGYEQYF
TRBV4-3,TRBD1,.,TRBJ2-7,TGCGCCAGCAGCCAAGATCATAACAGGGGGTTCGACGAGCAGTACTTC,CASSQDHNRGFDEQYF
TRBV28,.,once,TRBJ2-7,TGTGCCAGCAGGGTACCTCAGGGATCCTACGAGCAGTACTTC,CASRVPQGSYEQYF
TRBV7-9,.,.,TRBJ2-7,TGTGCCAGCAGCCCCCGTAGGGCCTACGAGCAGTACTTC,CASSPRRAYEQYF
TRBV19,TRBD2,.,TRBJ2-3,TGTGCCAGTAGTATAATCACTAGCGGCACAGATACGCAGTATTTT,CASSIITSGTDTQYF
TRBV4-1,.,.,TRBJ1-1,TGCGCCAGCAGCCACCGACGGAAAGCTGAAGCTTTCTTT,CASSHRRKAEAFF
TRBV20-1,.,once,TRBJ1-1,TGCAGTGCTAGATTGACTGAAGCTTTCTTT,CSARLTEAFF
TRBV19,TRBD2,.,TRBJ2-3,TGTGCCAGTAGTACCCGGACTAGCGGGGGGATGAATACGCAGTATTTT,CASSTRTSGGMNTQYF
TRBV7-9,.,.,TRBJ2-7,TGTGCCAGCAGCCAGGGGGGGATCTACGAGCAGTACTTC,CASSQGGIYEQYF
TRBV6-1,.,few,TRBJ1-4,TGTGCCAGCAGTGAAGCAAGCGGAATTAATGAAAAACTGTTTTTT,CASSEASGINEKLFF
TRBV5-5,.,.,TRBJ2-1,TGTGCCAGCAGCCTGGGACTTCCGAACGCCTCCTGGTTCTTC,CASSLGLPNASWFF
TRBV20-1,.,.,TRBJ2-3,TGCAGTGCTAGAGTGGGAGATACGCAGTATTTT,CSARVGDTQYF